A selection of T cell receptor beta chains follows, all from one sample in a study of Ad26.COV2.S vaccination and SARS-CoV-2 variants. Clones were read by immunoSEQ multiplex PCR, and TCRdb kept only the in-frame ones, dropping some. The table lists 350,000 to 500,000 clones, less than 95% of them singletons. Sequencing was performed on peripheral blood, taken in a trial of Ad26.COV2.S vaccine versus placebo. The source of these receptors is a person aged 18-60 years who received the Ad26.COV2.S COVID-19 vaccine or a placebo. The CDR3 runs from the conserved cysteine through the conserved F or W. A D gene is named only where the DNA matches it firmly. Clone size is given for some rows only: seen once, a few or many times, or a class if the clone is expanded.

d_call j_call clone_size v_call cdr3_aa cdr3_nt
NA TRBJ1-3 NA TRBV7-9 CASSDTSSGNTIYF TGTGCCAGCTCCGACACAAGCTCTGGAAACACCATATATTTT
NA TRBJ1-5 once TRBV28 CASGSTVVGTFNQPQHF TGTGCCAGCGGATCTACGGTAGTGGGTACGTTCAATCAGCCCCAGCATTTT
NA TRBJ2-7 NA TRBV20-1 CSASGAGYEQYF TGCAGTGCTAGTGGGGCAGGCTACGAGCAGTACTTC
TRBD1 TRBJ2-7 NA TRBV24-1 CATSDFKGTGAYEQYF TGTGCCACCAGTGATTTTAAGGGGACAGGGGCCTACGAGCAGTACTTC
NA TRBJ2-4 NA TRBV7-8 CASSLGQVAKNIQYF TGTGCCAGCAGCTTAGGACAGGTAGCCAAAAACATTCAGTACTTC
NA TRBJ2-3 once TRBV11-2 CASSSGGGTDTQYF TGTGCCAGCAGCTCGGGGGGCGGGACAGATACGCAGTATTTT
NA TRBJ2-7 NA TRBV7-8 CASSPQLQGYEQYF TGTGCCAGCAGCCCACAGCTCCAGGGGTACGAGCAGTACTTC
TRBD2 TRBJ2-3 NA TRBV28 CASSSGLAGISTDTQYF TGTGCCAGCAGTTCCGGACTAGCGGGTATTAGCACAGATACGCAGTATTTT
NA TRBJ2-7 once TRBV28 CASSLSGPLYEQYF TGTGCCAGCAGTTTATCGGGCCCGCTATACGAGCAGTACTTC
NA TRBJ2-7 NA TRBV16 CASSQSGSSYEQYF TGTGCCAGCAGCCAATCAGGGAGCTCCTACGAGCAGTACTTC
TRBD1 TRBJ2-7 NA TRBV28 CASSSGTENYEQYF TGTGCCAGCAGTTCCGGGACAGAAAACTACGAGCAGTACTTC
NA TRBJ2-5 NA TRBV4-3 CASSSQGQSQETQYF TGCGCCAGCAGCTCTCAAGGGCAGTCTCAAGAGACCCAGTACTTC
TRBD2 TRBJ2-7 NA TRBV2 CASSPGTSGSYEQYF TGTGCCAGCAGCCCCGGGACTAGCGGGTCCTACGAGCAGTACTTC
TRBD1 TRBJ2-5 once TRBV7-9 CASSPRTGGGETQYF TGTGCCAGCAGCCCGCGTACAGGGGGTGGAGAGACCCAGTACTTC
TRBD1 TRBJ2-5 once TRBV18 CASSPTPRGPKEETQYF TGTGCCAGCTCCCCTACCCCTAGGGGGCCGAAAGAGGAGACCCAGTACTTC
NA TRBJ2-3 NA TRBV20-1 CSASQGDTQYF TGCAGTGCTAGTCAGGGCGATACGCAGTATTTT
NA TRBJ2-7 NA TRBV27 CASSLAGSYEQYF TGTGCCAGCAGTTTAGCAGGATCCTACGAGCAGTACTTC
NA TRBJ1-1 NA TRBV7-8 CASSSNRVMNTEAFF TGTGCCAGCAGCTCGAACAGGGTTATGAACACTGAAGCTTTCTTT
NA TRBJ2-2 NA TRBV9 CASSFRSGELFF TGTGCCAGCAGCTTCCGGTCCGGGGAGCTGTTTTTT
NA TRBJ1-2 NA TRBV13 CASTPRGVPLYGYTF TGTGCCAGCACCCCGAGGGGGGTGCCTCTCTATGGCTACACCTTC
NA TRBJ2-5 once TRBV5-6 CASSSVGVETQYF TGTGCCAGCAGCTCCGTGGGGGTAGAGACCCAGTACTTC
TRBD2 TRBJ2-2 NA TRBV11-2 CASSLDGAGAANTGELFF TGTGCCAGCAGCTTAGATGGAGCGGGAGCCGCGAACACCGGGGAGCTGTTTTTT
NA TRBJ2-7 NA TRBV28 CASSAAYEQYF TGTGCCAGCAGTGCCGCCTACGAGCAGTACTTC